The sequence of this TCR beta chain was determined in a study of T cell responses to AZD1222 COVID-19 vaccine (dated by TCRdb to the early 2020s). In the study overall: TCR sequencing covered 233 trial participants: 200 to 220 given two doses of AZD1222 and around 25 given two doses of MenACWY control vaccine. Trial participants were enrolled by age into 18-55, 56-69 and 70-plus year subgroups, with 148, 28 and 57 TCR-sequenced participants respectively.

CDR1 and CDR2 were assigned from the germline V gene (reference sequence) as LNHNV and YYDKDF. The CDR3 sequence holds 11 residues, the cysteine and phenylalanine included. CDR3 DNA only is kept here, 33 bases in frame from base 1. Trimming takes 1 base from V and 5 bases from J, and the germline ends sit 1 base apart. The CDR3 regions of human TCRbeta chains were analyzed by immunosequencing. In the source study's methods: TCRs in the repertoires were compared against a reference library of SARS-CoV-2-specific TCRs that had been generated with the MIRA antigen-specificity platform. Breadth was defined as the fraction of unique TCRs that were SARS-CoV-2-associated, and depth was defined as the fraction of total T cells that were SARS-CoV-2-associated. Using the MIRA data, every spike-specific TCR was mapped to the spike region that the TCR reacted to and assigned to either a CD4 or a CD8 class. Log10-transformed breadth and depth values were compared by one-way ANOVA with Sidak's multiple comparisons tests. The clones in this table, taken by TCRdb from immuneACCESS, are in-frame only. Not every clone is retained; where verified, under half of the shortfall comes from an unresolved V gene, and the cause of the rest is unknown. The V and J calls and clone size were taken over from that table, and D and trimming were inferred from the DNA. The sample table lists around 78,000 clones, almost 90% of them with a count of one. The top ten hold approximately 1.3% of the sample.

The paper's findings and limits, for the study overall: Only a handful of AZD1222 recipients were SARS-CoV-2 seropositive at baseline, limiting conclusions about previously exposed vaccinees. Participants were mostly white British and included more females than males, and it was suggested by the authors that clonal diversity may have been underestimated. Vaccine-associated CD4 TCRs spanned the whole spike protein, with dominant responses in regions 160-218 and 743-854. A significant rise in spike-specific TCR breadth and depth was observed after two AZD1222 doses relative to day 0 and relative to MenACWY recipients. The 56-69-year group was small, and its depth increase did not reach significance, likely because of low power. Reportedly, almost half of the unique spike-specific TCRs recognized epitopes lying outside the regions that are mutated in the B.1.351 and B.1.1.7 variants. Because no day 14 peak-response samples were available, repertoires were characterized only after the peak T cell response.

According to the study, the label for this sample's time point signals: about 28 days (+/-7) after the second vaccine dose. AZD1222 recipients whose second dose came at about 4 weeks and those whose second dose came at about 12 weeks were combined into one group, since spike-specific TCR depth and breadth did not differ between the two schedules. Vaccinee samples were obtained from the UK trials COV001 and COV002, which included a single-blind randomized controlled phase 2/3 trial of AZD1222 (ChAdOx1 nCoV-19) in healthy adults. For TCRbeta chain sequencing, PBMC samples were collected from trial participants at day 0 and at day 28 after the second dose. For this clone: Its specific antigen is unknown. Base qualities are not at hand, and no much larger clone is one base apart.

The sequencing used peripheral blood, collected 28 days after the second AZD1222 dose. The receptor comes from an adult who received the AZD1222 COVID-19 vaccine. Rearrangement joined TRBV15 to TRBJ2-3; the D gene cannot be named for sure. The sequenced DNA is TGTGCCACCAGCAGAGGAGATACGCAGTATTTT. Translated, this gives CATSRGDTQYF.